This T cell receptor beta chain was sequenced during a study of tumor and adjacent non-tumor tissue in lung cancer listed by TCRdb under 2018. Background for the entire study: The cohort included more than nine adenocarcinoma, 2 squamous cell carcinoma and 1 small cell lung cancer patients. Among the approximately 15 patients, ages ranged from roughly 30 to 76 years, approximately 10 were men and 5 were women, and disease was TNM stage I to III. In total, sequencing yielded 100 million to 150 million productive TCRbeta reads, which works out to an average of about 3.9 million reads per sample. Using bulk TCRbeta repertoires from 15 lung cancer patients, the study set lung tumor tissue side by side with matched distant non-tumor lung tissue. For each patient, one tumor sample and one normal lung sample were taken, giving approximately 30 paired specimens that underwent TCRbeta CDR3 sequencing. Study-level results and caveats: With only around 16 patients in the cohort, the authors noted that larger samples and more detailed clinical data are needed. Significantly higher TCR diversity was found in younger patients, and higher tumor TCR diversity was associated with shorter overall and disease-free survival. The sequencing platform is not named in the methods, and unique molecular identifiers are not mentioned. A significantly larger cumulative share of the repertoire was made up by the top 100 clones in normal lung than in tumor tissue. Tumor tissue showed significantly higher TCR diversity (inverse Simpson) than normal lung tissue, at roughly 390 vs 170 (P = 0.0075, Mann-Whitney U test). Peripheral blood was not sequenced, so blood TCRbeta repertoires in these lung cancer patients were not examined.

For CDR1 and CDR2, the germline V gene (reference sequence) lists SEHNR and FQNEAQ. The junction carries 19 bases between V and J, which are trimmed by 5 bases and 5 bases respectively. The CDR3 has 17 amino acids, counting the end cysteine and phenylalanine. Only the CDR3 region is kept as DNA, spanning 51 bases read in frame from base 1. RNA was isolated from bulk unsorted tissue, and RNA quality was assessed with a NanoDrop ND-1000 and an Agilent 2100. Donors were newly diagnosed lung cancer patients admitted for thoracic surgery in China between August and November 2014, without prior chemotherapy. Patients who had received previous radiotherapy or chemotherapy, or who had another concurrent cancer, were excluded from the study. Surgical tissue pieces of about 1-2 cm3 were preserved in RNAlater solution and were kept at -80 degrees C until use. A word on this clonotype: What antigen it recognizes has not been identified. Base-call qualities are not available, and no considerably larger clone is one nucleotide away.

Receptor amplification or capture employed multiplex PCR. Instrument used: Illumina HiSeq 2500. TCRbeta libraries were constructed through three rounds of nested PCR with primers (Table S4) according to protocols modified from ARM-PCR. Before sequencing, PCR products of 200-500 bp were cut from the gel and purified using the QIAquick gel extraction kit. As for the original processing: Trimmomatic was used to clean the reads, FLASH was used to merge the reads into complete CDR3 sequences, and MiTCR was used to assign the reads to V(D)J germline segments. Clonal diversity was computed as the inverse Simpson's index with VDJtools. Productive reads were defined as in-frame sequences without a premature stop codon. TCRdb cleaned the public reads at Q25 with fastp, built clones with MiXCR and kept in-frame beta chains. Rows are combined by CDR3 protein, so each entry shows the most common genes and DNA. The V and J calls and clone size are TCRdb's, not the authors'. The sample table contains 65,000 to 90,000 distinct CDR3 sequences; only one count was recorded for less than 75% of them. Of the sample, around 12% is held by the ten largest clones.

The rearrangement joined TRBV7-9 to TRBJ2-6; no D segment can be confidently identified. The sample comprised lung tumor tissue. This clonotype was sampled from a woman between 65 and 79 years old with non-small cell lung cancer. The CDR3 corresponds to CASSARYGTFWANVLTF. The DNA reads TGTGCCAGCAGCGCCCGGTATGGCACCTTTTGGGCCAACGTCCTGACTTTC.